These 23 T cell receptor beta chains were sequenced from one sample in a study of Graves' ophthalmopathy and Graves' hyperthyroidism. For repertoire sequencing, the TCR beta CDR3 regions were amplified from RNA transcripts. First-round RT-PCR with HTBI primers preceded a second-round multiplex PCR. TCRdb ran MiXCR on the multiplex PCR reads and lists one entry per CDR3 protein. The table shows around 1,200,000 distinct CDR3 sequences, with less than 45% occurring only once. The sequenced sample consisted of peripheral blood or thyroid tissue (not recorded which). These receptors all stem from an adult man with Graves' hyperthyroidism.

As concerns this clonotype: Germline is not matched at one junction end, which may reflect a read error. The chain links TRBV9 to TRBJ2-2; the match to TRBD1 covers 9 bases. There are 10 residues in the CDR3. The germline gives CDR1 SGDLS, CDR2 YYNGEE. Here the CDR3 DNA reads TGTGCCAGCAGCCCCGGGACAGGGACTTTT. Amino acid sequence: CASSPGTGTF.

This clonotype came up a few times. V usage is TRBV7-9 and J usage is TRBJ1-3; TRBD1 aligns across 10 bases. The germline V gene has CDR1 SEHNR and CDR2 FQNEAQ (reference sequence). The CDR3 has 17 residues. V dropped 4 bases and J dropped 1; count of bases not matched to a gene: 7. For the CDR3, the DNA is TGTGCCAGCAGCTCACCAAAGGGACAGGGGTCTGGAAACACCATATATTTT. This translates into CASSSPKGQGSGNTIYF.

This clonotype was picked up many times. The genes are TRBV12-3 or TRBV12-4 and TRBJ1-1; the D is unclear. With 4 bases removed from V and 1 base from J, the gap between germline ends came to 10 bases. The CDR3 consists of 14 residues. CDR3: CASSSSGPNTEAFF. The DNA of the CDR3 is TGTGCCAGCAGTTCCAGTGGGCCGAACACTGAAGCTTTCTTT.

The chain recombines TRBV20-1 with TRBJ1-6; possible D gene TRBD1, 6 bases. The germline gives CDR1 DFQATT, CDR2 SNEGSKA (reference sequence). The V and J ends lost 2 bases and 6 bases respectively, with 17 bases between them. The CDR3 is made up of 16 amino acids. Here the CDR3 reads CSARNSQGFSNSPLHF. CDR3 DNA: TGCAGTGCTAGAAACTCCCAGGGGTTTAGTAATTCACCCCTCCACTTT.

The genes are TRBV10-3 and TRBJ2-2; TRBD1 aligns across 10 bases. Germline assignment: CDR1 ENHRY and CDR2 SYGVKD. The CDR3 contains 16 residues. V shed 10 bases and J 7 bases; nucleotides not matched to a gene: 15. In DNA, the CDR3 is TGTGCCACCGGGACAACTGGGACAGGGGTCGGCGGGGAGCTGTTTTTT. It translates to CATGTTGTGVGGELFF.

The V and J genes are TRBV12-3 or TRBV12-4 and TRBJ1-6; D perhaps matches TRBD1 (5 bases). The CDR3 length is 15 residues. Trimming took 2 bases from V and 7 from J, leaving 12 bases between them. The CDR3 coding sequence is TGTGCCAGCAGTTTAAATACCTGGGGGAATTCACCCCTCCACTTT. Translating it yields CASSLNTWGNSPLHF.

This clonotype was seen ten or more times. The V gene is TRBV6-1, the J gene TRBJ1-2; TRBD1 might be the D (6 bases). Germline lookup yields CDR1 MNHNS and CDR2 SASEGT. V was pared by 2 bases and J by 3 bases, with 13 bases between. CDR3 length: 15 amino acids. CDR3 coding DNA: TGTGCCAGCAGTGAATACAGGGTCGTTTACTATGGCTACACCTTC. The encoded protein is CASSEYRVVYYGYTF.

This clonotype appeared a single time. V usage is TRBV7-8 and J usage is TRBJ2-5; 8 bases map to TRBD2. The V and J ends lost 7 bases and 4 bases, in that order; junction bases with no gene match: 14. The CDR3 length is 16 residues. In germline, CDR1 is SGHVS, CDR2 FQNEAQ. The CDR3 nucleotides read TGTGCCAGCAACCAATCGGGGGGGGGAATAGGAGAGACCCAGTACTTC. As protein: CASNQSGGGIGETQYF.

This clonotype was counted a single time. A read error may explain this, as a much larger clone is one base away. This rearrangement joins TRBV14 to TRBJ1-1, with D hard to call. V lost 1 base and J lost 4, with 10 bases in between. The CDR3 loop spans 14 amino acids. In germline, CDR1 is SGHDN, CDR2 FVKESK. The CDR3 coding sequence is TGTGCCAGCAGCCAAGGGGGAAGCGCCACTGAAGCTTTCTTT. Its protein is CASSQGGSATEAFF.

CDR3 in amino acids: CASSVGETSGRRIKYEQYF. The CDR3 bases are TGTGCCAGCAGCGTAGGTGAGACTAGCGGGAGACGGATTAAGTACGAGCAGTACTTC. The J gene is TRBJ2-7, the V gene TRBV9, with 12 bases lining up with TRBD2. Germline loops: CDR1 SGDLS, CDR2 YYNGEE. V shed 0 bases, J shed 4 bases, and the junction held 14 bases outside the gene matches. This CDR3 is built from 19 residues.

The chain links TRBV10-2 to TRBJ1-2; 7 bases are shared with TRBD1. V lost 0 bases and J lost 8; bases outside the gene matches: 12. The CDR3 is 16 residues long. CDR1 is WSHSY, CDR2 SAAADI, per germline. The CDR3 DNA reads as TGCGCCAGCAGTGAGTCGATTGTAGGGGGCGATTCCGGCTACACCTTC. It encodes CASSESIVGGDSGYTF.

This clonotype was seen a few times. This chain connects TRBV6-6 to TRBJ1-5; D not certain. The CDR3 consists of 13 residues. V shed 11 bases and J shed 7 bases, with 18 bases lying between them. The germline V gene encodes CDR1 MNHNY and CDR2 SVGAGI (reference sequence). CDR3 region: CAGNGRVGQPQHF. As DNA, the CDR3 is TGTGCCGGAAATGGTCGGGTGGGACAGCCCCAGCATTTT.

The rearrangement joins TRBV19 to TRBJ1-1, with 7 bases aligning to TRBD1. V was clipped by 7 bases and J by 4 bases; unmatched bases: 12. CDR3 length: 15 residues. Per the germline V gene, CDR1 is LNHDA and CDR2 is SQIVND (reference sequence). For the CDR3, the DNA is TGTGCCAGTATCACGCCGAGGGGGCGAGCCACTGAAGCTTTCTTT. Protein sequence: CASITPRGRATEAFF.

The V gene is TRBV11-2, the J gene TRBJ2-6; D remains unclear. Per the germline V gene, CDR1 is SGHAT and CDR2 is FQNNGV. CDR3 length: 9 amino acids. V dropped 5 bases and J dropped 17 bases, with 7 bases sitting between them. The CDR3 sequence is CASSQTMTF. Written as DNA, the CDR3 is TGTGCCAGCAGCCAAACCATGACTTTC.

As for this clonotype: This is likely a read error, given that the CDR3 carries no conserved phenylalanine or tryptophan at its end. It is unclear where the CDR3 begins or ends on the DNA, so no DNA is shown, and the CDR3 is as TCRdb lists it. The chain links TRBV2 to TRBJ1-4. The CDR3 spans 11 amino acids, including both terminal residues. Germline V lookup: CDR1 SNHLY, CDR2 FYNNEI. The CDR3 reads CASMGEGITGY.

This clonotype has at least ten counts. The chain recombines TRBV9 with TRBJ1-5, with D unclear. The CDR3 contains 13 residues. Germline values: CDR1 SGDLS, CDR2 YYNGEE. With 3 bases removed from V and 6 bases from J, the gap between germline ends came to 10 bases. CDR3 residues: CASSAGSGQPQHF. The CDR3 DNA reads as TGTGCCAGCAGCGCCGGCTCGGGTCAGCCCCAGCATTTT. Full variable domain (remainder filled in from reference TRBV9 and TRBJ1-5): DSGVTQTPKHLITATGQRVTLRCSPRSGDLSVYWYQQSLDQGLQFLIQYYNGEERAKGNILERFSAQQFPDLHSELNLSSLELGDSALYFCASSAGSGQPQHFGDGTRLSIL.

This clonotype was detected only a few times. This chain uses TRBV7-2 with TRBJ2-5; 7 bases are a match to TRBD2. J gave up 5 bases and V 4 bases, and 10 bases lay outside the gene matches. The CDR3 runs 15 residues. The germline V gene has CDR1 SGHTA and CDR2 FQGNSA. CDR3 nucleotides: TGTGCCAGCAGCTCAAAAAGCGGGGTGGGGGAGACCCAGTACTTC. This gives the protein CASSSKSGVGETQYF.

The V gene is TRBV7-2, the J gene TRBJ1-4; 8 nucleotides align to TRBD1. Germline values: CDR1 SGHTA, CDR2 FQGNSA. The CDR3 is 16 amino acids. V dropped 0 bases and J dropped 8; count of bases not matched to a gene: 8. CDR3 amino acids: CASSLAANRDREKLFF. CDR3 in DNA: TGTGCCAGCAGCTTAGCGGCTAATAGGGACAGGGAAAAACTGTTTTTT.

This clonotype was detected many times. The J gene is TRBJ2-5, the V gene TRBV2, with 7 bases matching TRBD1. Losses at the gene ends were 8 bases for V and 5 bases for J; bases not matched to a gene: 17. Per the germline V gene, CDR1 is SNHLY and CDR2 is FYNNEI. The CDR3 totals 16 residues. The CDR3 nucleotides read TGTGCCAGCCGCCAAGACAGGGACAGCCGCGAGGAGACCCAGTACTTC. Translated, it gives CASRQDRDSREETQYF.

This clonotype has a handful of counts. With a much larger clone just one base away, this may be a read error. V is TRBV14 and J is TRBJ2-2, with D unclear. The V end was cut by 5 bases, the J end by 1 base, with 8 bases between. This CDR3 spans 14 amino acids. Germline CDR1 SGHDN, CDR2 FVKESK. The CDR3 region is CASSLEENTGELFF. CDR3 sequence (DNA): TGTGCCAGCAGCTTAGAAGAGAACACCGGGGAGCTGTTTTTT.

In its sample, this clonotype was seen many times. The chain employs TRBV7-2 and TRBJ1-2, with D unclear. CDR1 is SGHTA, CDR2 FQGNSA, per germline. The CDR3 is 15 residues long. V gave up 3 bases and J gave up 0 bases, with 11 bases separating them. CDR3 nucleotide sequence: TGTGCCAGCAGCTTCCAGACGGATCCTAACTATGGCTACACCTTC. Encoded protein: CASSFQTDPNYGYTF. The variable domain in full, with the rest retrieved from reference TRBV7-2 and TRBJ1-2, is GAGVSQSPSNKVTEKGKDVELRCDPISGHTALYWYRQSLGQGLEFLIYFQGNSAPDKSGLPSDRFSAERTGGSVSTLTIQRTQQEDSAVYLCASSFQTDPNYGYTFGSGTRLTVV.

The chain couples TRBV29-1 to TRBJ2-7; 14 bases match TRBD2. The V gene end was trimmed by 7 bases and the J gene end by 2 bases; junction bases not matched to a gene: 10. Germline V lookup: CDR1 SQVTM, CDR2 ANQGSEA. This CDR3 has 16 residues. CDR3 bases: TGCAGCGGTTACCACTCGGGACTAGCGGGAGCCTACGAGCAGTACTTC. Amino acids: CSGYHSGLAGAYEQYF.

The rearrangement uses TRBV27 and TRBJ1-1; the D gene is possibly TRBD1 (5 bases). The V gene's germline CDR1 is MNHEY and CDR2 SMNVEV (reference sequence). The CDR3 totals 16 residues. Trimming removed 5 bases at V and 0 bases at J, with 16 bases between. Here the CDR3 reads CASSLKGVGLNTEAFF. The CDR3 region has the DNA TGTGCCAGCAGTCTAAAAGGGGTGGGGCTGAACACTGAAGCTTTCTTT.